Sequencing of this TCR beta chain was carried out in a study of OX40 agonist ivuxolimab in advanced cancers. With regard to the full study: Ivuxolimab was an agonistic, fully human IgG2 monoclonal antibody directed against OX40 (CD134), a costimulatory receptor. The purpose of peripheral TCRbeta sequencing was to test whether ivuxolimab changed TCR sequence diversity and led to clonal T-cell expansion. A male proportion of roughly 85% and a mean age of around 60 years, ranging from about 20 to 85, were recorded for the dose-escalation cohort. Of the 52 patients in dose escalation, about 20 had hepatocellular carcinoma, some 15 had melanoma, 9 had renal cell carcinoma and 9 had head and neck cancer. Intravenous ivuxolimab was administered to patients every 2 weeks at six dose levels: 0.01, 0.1, 0.3, 1.5, 3 and 10 mg/kg. Prior anti-PD-1, anti-PD-L1 or anti-CTLA-4 therapy was permitted, and roughly two fifths of dose-escalation patients had received checkpoint inhibitors. Partial responses were achieved by three dose-escalation patients, of whom one had hepatocellular carcinoma and two had cutaneous melanoma. The paper describes the monotherapy dose-escalation part (N ≈ 50 patients) of the phase I trial of ivuxolimab.

Genomic DNA was isolated from the sorted cells so that the TCRbeta CDR3 region could be sequenced. The immunoSEQ Assay was used for sequencing of TCRbeta CDR3 regions. TCRdb's version of the immuneACCESS table is confined to in-frame rearrangements and falls short of the full clone set. An unresolved V gene accounts for under half of the shortfall where checked; the remainder is of unknown origin. This sample holds fewer than 85,000 clones; roughly 90% were observed only once. Over 7.5% of the sample is held by the ten biggest clonotypes. For this clone: What antigen it recognizes has not been identified. No quality values exist for individual bases; no much larger clone is one base distant.

CDR1 and CDR2 (SGHNT, YYREEE) derive from the germline V gene (reference sequence). The germline ends are 15 bases apart after V is trimmed by 1 base and J by 4 bases. Reading from cysteine to phenylalanine, the CDR3 counts 16 amino acids. Only the CDR3 part of the read is kept: 48 bases, read in frame from the first base. The trial excluded patients who had a history of autoimmune disease or who were on systemic immunosuppression. In every dose cohort, peripheral blood was drawn for TCR sequencing at baseline, cycle 4 day 1, and cycle 7 day 1. The samples were drawn from a first-in-human, open-label, multicenter phase I dose-escalation trial of ivuxolimab. Adults with locally advanced or metastatic melanoma, renal cell, hepatocellular, or head and neck squamous cell carcinoma were enrolled in the trial. CD4+ and CD8+ T cells were sorted separately from peripheral blood before TCR sequencing. The full study reports these points: Antigen specificity was not determined for the clonally expanded peripheral T cells. On average, CD8+ T cells showed more expanded clones than CD4+ T cells after ivuxolimab. At doses from 0.1 to 3.0 mg/kg, clonal expansion was seen in both CD4+ and CD8+ blood T cells between baseline and week 6. Low levels of normalized T-cell clonal expansion were also seen in some nonresponding patients. In the 0.1-3.0 mg/kg groups, partial responders had among the lowest normalized peripheral clonal expansion, particularly in CD8+ T cells.

The TCR sequence derives from an adult with an advanced solid tumor such as melanoma, head and neck, liver or kidney cancer. The sequenced sample was CD4+ or CD8+ T cells sorted from blood, obtained in a trial of the OX40 agonist ivuxolimab. The V and J segments used are TRBV5-4 and TRBJ2-1; there is no confident call for the D gene. The nucleotide sequence is TGTGCCAGCAGCTTGTATTCCCTCGCAGGTTACAATGAGCAGTTCTTC. Its coded protein is CASSLYSLAGYNEQFF.